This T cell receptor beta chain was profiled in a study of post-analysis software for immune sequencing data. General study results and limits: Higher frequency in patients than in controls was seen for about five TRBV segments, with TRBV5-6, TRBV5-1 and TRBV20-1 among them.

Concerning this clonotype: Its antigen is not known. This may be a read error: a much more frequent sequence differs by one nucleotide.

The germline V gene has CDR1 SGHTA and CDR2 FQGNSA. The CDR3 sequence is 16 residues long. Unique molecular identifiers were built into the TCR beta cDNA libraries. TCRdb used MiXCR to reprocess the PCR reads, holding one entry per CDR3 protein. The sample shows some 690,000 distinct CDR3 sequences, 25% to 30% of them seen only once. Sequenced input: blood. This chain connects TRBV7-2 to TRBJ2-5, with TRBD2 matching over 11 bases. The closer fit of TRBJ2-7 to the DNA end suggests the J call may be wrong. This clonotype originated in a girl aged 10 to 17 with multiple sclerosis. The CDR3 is CASSLDRTSGLHEQYF. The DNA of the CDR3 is TGTGCCAGCAGCTTAGACAGGACTAGCGGGCTCCACGAGCAGTACTTC.